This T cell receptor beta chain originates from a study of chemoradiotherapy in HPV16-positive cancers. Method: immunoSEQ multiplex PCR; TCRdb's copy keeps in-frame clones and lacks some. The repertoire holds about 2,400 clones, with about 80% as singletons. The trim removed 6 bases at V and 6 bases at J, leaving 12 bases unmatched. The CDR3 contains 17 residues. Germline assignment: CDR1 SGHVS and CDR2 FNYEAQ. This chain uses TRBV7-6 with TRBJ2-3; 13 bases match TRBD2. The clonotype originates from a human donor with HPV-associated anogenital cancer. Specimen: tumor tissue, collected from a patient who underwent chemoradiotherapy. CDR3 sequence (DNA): TGTGCCAGCAGGAGCGGACTAGCGGGAGCAATTGAGGATACGCAGTATTTT. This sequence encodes CASRSGLAGAIEDTQYF.